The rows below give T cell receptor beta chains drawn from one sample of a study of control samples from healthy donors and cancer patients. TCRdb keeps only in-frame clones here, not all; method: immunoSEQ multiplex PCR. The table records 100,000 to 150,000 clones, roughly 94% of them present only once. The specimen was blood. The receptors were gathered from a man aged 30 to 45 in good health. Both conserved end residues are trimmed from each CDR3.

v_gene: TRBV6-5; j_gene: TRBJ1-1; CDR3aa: ASGTGTNTEAF
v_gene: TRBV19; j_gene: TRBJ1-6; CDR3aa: ASTIRGTGGAPLH
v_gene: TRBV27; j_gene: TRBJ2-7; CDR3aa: ASSSPRLAGATYEQY
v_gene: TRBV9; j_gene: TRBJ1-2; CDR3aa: ASSPGQFTNYGYT
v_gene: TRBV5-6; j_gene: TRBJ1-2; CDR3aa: ASSLGSGLGGYT
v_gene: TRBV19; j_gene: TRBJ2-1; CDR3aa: ASSTLAGPYNEQF
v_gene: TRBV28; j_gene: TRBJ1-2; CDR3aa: ASSVQGAADNYGYT
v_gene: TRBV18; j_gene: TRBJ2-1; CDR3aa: ASSPDSYNEQF
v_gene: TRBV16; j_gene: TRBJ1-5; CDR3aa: ASSQGTISNQPQH
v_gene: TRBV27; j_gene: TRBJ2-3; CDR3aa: ASRTGQGIRTDTQY
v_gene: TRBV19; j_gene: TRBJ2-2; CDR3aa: ASGYRTVGELF
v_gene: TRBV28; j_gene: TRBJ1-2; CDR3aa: ASWDWTELYGYT
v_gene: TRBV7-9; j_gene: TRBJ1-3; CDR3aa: ASSPPLVGAGNTIY
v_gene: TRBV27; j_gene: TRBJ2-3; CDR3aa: ASSFVPAADTQY
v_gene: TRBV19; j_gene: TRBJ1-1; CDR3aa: ASSISPMNTEAF
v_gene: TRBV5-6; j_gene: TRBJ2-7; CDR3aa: ASSLGDRIYEQY
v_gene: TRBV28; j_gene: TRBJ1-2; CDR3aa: ASSFVPGSRPYGYT
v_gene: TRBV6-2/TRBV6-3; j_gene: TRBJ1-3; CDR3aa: ASSRGPGNTIY
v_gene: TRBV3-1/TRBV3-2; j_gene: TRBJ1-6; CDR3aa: ASSDRAETPLH
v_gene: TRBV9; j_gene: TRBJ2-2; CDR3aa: ASSNTRGTGELF
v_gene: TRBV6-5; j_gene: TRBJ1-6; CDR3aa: AVPGESSYNSPLH
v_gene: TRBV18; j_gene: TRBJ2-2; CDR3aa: ASSPDRNTGELF
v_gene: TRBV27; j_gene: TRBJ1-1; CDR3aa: ASSGTFTEAF
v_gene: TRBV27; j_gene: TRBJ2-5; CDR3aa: ASSLSGAETQY
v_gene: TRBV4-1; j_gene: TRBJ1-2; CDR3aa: ASSQGGRGYGYT
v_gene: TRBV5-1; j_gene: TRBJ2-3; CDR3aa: ASSLAGAGLGDTQY
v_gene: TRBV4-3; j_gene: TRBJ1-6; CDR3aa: ASSQDQGAYNSPLH
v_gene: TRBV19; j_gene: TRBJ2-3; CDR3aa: ASSIDRTVTTDTQY
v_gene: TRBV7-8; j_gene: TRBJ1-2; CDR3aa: ASSPELGPHSYGYT
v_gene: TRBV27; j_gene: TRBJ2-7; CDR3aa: ASSIGGPTGGNEQY
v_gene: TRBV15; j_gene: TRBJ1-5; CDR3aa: ATSRARENQPQH
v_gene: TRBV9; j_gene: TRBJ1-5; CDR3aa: ASSVGGGRQPQH
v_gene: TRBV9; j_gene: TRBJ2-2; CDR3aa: ASSPRTGTNTGELF
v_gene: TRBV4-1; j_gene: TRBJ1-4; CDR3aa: ASSQDWDRVNEKLF
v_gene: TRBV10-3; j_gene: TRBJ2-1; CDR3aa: AIWEGISYNEQF
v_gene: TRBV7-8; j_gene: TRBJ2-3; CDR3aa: ASSSDDKVTDTQY
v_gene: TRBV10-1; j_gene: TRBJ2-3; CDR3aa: ASSEGTSGGGTTDTQY
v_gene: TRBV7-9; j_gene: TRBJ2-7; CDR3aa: ASSLAPVHYEQY
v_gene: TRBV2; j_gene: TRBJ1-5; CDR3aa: ASSSGLSNQPQH
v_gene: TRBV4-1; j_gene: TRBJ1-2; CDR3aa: ASSQVGRLRDGYT
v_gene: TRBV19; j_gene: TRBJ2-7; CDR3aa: ASTLSPSGGHYEQY
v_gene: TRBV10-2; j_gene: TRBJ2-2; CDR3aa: ASTEIGQRTGELF
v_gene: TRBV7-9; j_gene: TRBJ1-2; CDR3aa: ASSYDGGRYGYT
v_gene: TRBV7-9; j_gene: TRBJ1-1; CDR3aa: ASSLGGENTEAF
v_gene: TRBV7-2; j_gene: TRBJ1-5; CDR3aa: ASSFDRGPYSNQPQH
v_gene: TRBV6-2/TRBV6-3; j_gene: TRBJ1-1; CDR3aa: ASSPGTASTEAF
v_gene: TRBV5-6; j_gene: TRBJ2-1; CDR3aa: ASSFGGGGEQF
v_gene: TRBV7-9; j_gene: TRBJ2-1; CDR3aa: ASSLSGGKVEQF
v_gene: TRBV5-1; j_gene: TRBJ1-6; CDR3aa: ASSDRQGYSPLH
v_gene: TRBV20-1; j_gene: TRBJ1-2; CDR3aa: SASPPEGNYGYT